This TCR beta chain originates from a study of regulatory T cells in long-lasting Graves disease. Study-level points and caveats: Relative to new patients (around 1,000), persistent patients exhibited greater sharing of public clonotypes (approximately 2,800).

Germline CDR1 reads SGHTA; CDR2 reads FQGNSA. V shed 5 bases, J shed 6 bases, and the junction held 12 bases outside the gene matches. This CDR3 is built from 15 residues. This clonotype came up a few times. Its cognate antigen is unknown. With iRepertoire HTBI primers and Arm-PCR of CDR3 regions, TCR beta libraries were built. TCRdb reprocessed the multiplex PCR reads via MiXCR and lists one record per CDR3 protein. The table includes roughly 400,000 distinct CDR3 sequences, roughly 20% detected once. Time point meaning: persistent/refractory GD, antithyroid drugs over 5 years with positive TRAb. Making the TCR library involved RNA that had been extracted from PBMCs.

V gene TRBV7-2 combines with J gene TRBJ2-7; 8 nucleotides agree with TRBD2. This clonotype was sampled from a female donor with Graves disease. The sequenced sample was peripheral blood mononuclear cells (PBMCs), obtained when the disease was refractory, from a patient treated with antithyroid drugs. In DNA form, the CDR3 reads TGTGCCAGCAGCCCAACCGGGACTAGTGTTCTCGAGCAGTACTTC. This sequence encodes CASSPTGTSVLEQYF.